These 5 T cell receptor beta chains originate from one sample sequenced in a study of T cells in Graves' hyperthyroidism and ophthalmopathy. Template material for amplifying TCR beta CDR3 regions consisted of RNA transcripts. Primed by the HTBI set, a first-round RT-PCR was run on the TCR CDR3. TCRdb analysed the multiplex PCR reads with MiXCR anew, one entry per CDR3 protein. The data contain around 250,000 distinct CDR3 sequences, less than 15% of them seen just once; the ten biggest clones take up 10% to 15%. The specimen was blood. These receptors all come from a woman in her thirties or forties with Graves' hyperthyroidism that later progressed to Graves' ophthalmopathy.

This clonotype occurred many times. The chain is built from TRBV12-3 or TRBV12-4 and TRBJ2-1, with D perhaps being TRBD1 or TRBD2 (5 bases each). CDR3 size: 15 residues. Trimming cost V 0 bases and J 6 bases, with 12 bases left between them. The CDR3 sequence: CASSLAAGAGNEQFF. CDR3 sequence (DNA): TGTGCCAGCAGTTTAGCGGCCGGGGCAGGCAATGAGCAGTTCTTC.

As concerns this clonotype: This may be a read error: a much more frequent sequence differs by one nucleotide. The chain carries TRBV19 and TRBJ2-1, with D maybe TRBD2 (7 bases). V lost 5 bases to trimming and J lost 2 bases, with 16 bases between them. CDR3 length: 16 amino acids. From germline, CDR1 is LNHDA and CDR2 SQIVND (reference sequence). CDR3 loop: CASSQVGRGTYNEQFF. CDR3 bases: TGTGCCAGTAGTCAAGTTGGGAGGGGGACCTACAATGAGCAGTTCTTC.

This clonotype was detected ten times or more. The chain carries TRBV9 and TRBJ2-3; D tentatively reads TRBD1 or TRBD2 (5 bases each). This CDR3 is 15 amino acids long. The germline V gene has CDR1 SGDLS and CDR2 YYNGEE. The V end was cut by 2 bases, the J end by 5 bases, with 15 bases between. DNA for the CDR3: TGTGCCAGCAGCGTGGCTGGGGACCTCGGAGATACGCAGTATTTT. It specifies CASSVAGDLGDTQYF.

The chain recombines TRBV25-1 with TRBJ2-5; D is undetermined. V was trimmed by 4 bases and J by 0 bases, leaving 9 bases between them. Germline V gene data show CDR1 as MGHDK and CDR2 as SYGVNS. The length of the CDR3 is 14 residues. CDR3 nucleotide sequence: TGTGCCAGCAGTGTGGCCAGCAACCAAGAGACCCAGTACTTC. Protein: CASSVASNQETQYF.

This clonotype has at least ten counts. The chain combines TRBV10-3 with TRBJ2-1; a weak D match, TRBD1 (5 bases). V gave up 0 bases and J gave up 6 bases, with 9 bases separating them. Looked up from germline, CDR1 is ENHRY and CDR2 is SYGVKD. The CDR3 sequence is 14 residues long. In DNA form, the CDR3 reads TGTGCCATCAGTGAGTCGGGGCAGGGCAATGAGCAGTTCTTC. Protein sequence: CAISESGQGNEQFF.